The 23 T cell receptor beta chains below were found in one sample sequenced in a study of blood T cell repertoires in COVID-19. Profiled with immunoSEQ multiplex PCR; TCRdb holds only in-frame clones, not every one. The table lists more than 95,000 clones, roughly 86% of them singletons. The specimen sequenced was peripheral blood. Receptors were obtained from a human donor in a cohort sampled during active COVID-19.

The DNA of the CDR3 is TGCGCCAGCAGCTTGGCGGGACTAGCGGGTGTGGAGCAGTTCTTC. This sequence encodes CASSLAGLAGVEQFF. The chain uses TRBV5-1 and TRBJ2-1, with 12 bases matching TRBD2. Germline V gene lookup returns CDR1 SGHRS and CDR2 YFSETQ. This CDR3 has 15 amino acids. With 0 bases clipped from V and 10 bases from J, the junction kept 5 bases outside the gene matches.

The gene calls are TRBV15 and TRBJ1-2; D is undetermined. V was clipped by 4 bases and J by 2 bases, with 17 bases between them. This CDR3 is built from 16 residues. Germline assignment: CDR1 LNHNV and CDR2 YYDKDF (reference sequence). The CDR3 bases are TGTGCCACCAGCACGCGAGGAACCGGGATAAACTATGGCTACACCTTC. Amino acids: CATSTRGTGINYGYTF.

The chain uses TRBV5-4 and TRBJ2-3; 13 nucleotides line up with TRBD2. Germline CDR1 SGHNT, CDR2 YYREEE (reference sequence). The trim removed 4 bases at V and 3 bases at J, leaving 8 bases unmatched. CDR3 length: 17 amino acids. The CDR3 sequence is CASSRGPGLAGTDTQYF. Written as DNA, the CDR3 is TGTGCCAGCAGCCGGGGCCCGGGACTAGCGGGAACAGATACGCAGTATTTT.

The CDR3 loop is CASSLSPGELFF. The CDR3 DNA follows: TGCGCCAGCAGCTTATCTCCCGGGGAGCTGTTTTTT. This sequence joins TRBV5-1 and TRBJ2-2; D is unclear. The germline V gene has CDR1 SGHRS and CDR2 YFSETQ. This CDR3 contains 12 residues. The V end was cut by 2 bases, the J end by 6 bases, with 5 bases between.

V usage is TRBV4-1 and J usage is TRBJ1-5, with D tentatively TRBD1 (5 bases). The CDR3 extends over 18 amino acids. V gave up 1 base and J gave up 0 bases, with 16 bases separating them. Per germline, CDR1 MGHRA and CDR2 YSYEKL. CDR3 coding DNA: TGCGCCAGCAGCCAAGGGGCTGGGGGGATCATTAGCAATCAGCCCCAGCATTTT. Amino acid sequence: CASSQGAGGIISNQPQHF.

This clone was observed once. This chain joins TRBV12-3 or TRBV12-4 and TRBJ1-3; no firm D call. Trimming pared 7 bases from V and 8 bases from J, leaving 12 bases between. The CDR3 runs 12 residues. CDR3 region: CASTRVRDTIYF. The CDR3 DNA sequence: TGTGCCAGCACCCGTGTTCGAGACACCATATATTTT.

The genes are TRBV21-1 and TRBJ2-7; the table calls TRBD2, which could not be checked here. TRBV21-1 is a known pseudogene. The CDR3 totals 10 residues. The CDR3 DNA reads as TGTGCCAGCCCCCTTATCGAGCAGTACTTC. It codes for CASPLIEQYF.

The chain is built from TRBV18 and TRBJ1-3, with TRBD1 matching over 7 bases. Unmatched junction bases numbered 8, after V lost 0 bases and J lost 3 bases. CDR1 is KGHSH and CDR2 is LQKENI in the germline V gene. The CDR3 sequence is 17 residues long. This CDR3 reads CASSPPGQLILGNTIYF. The CDR3 coding sequence is TGTGCCAGCTCACCACCGGGACAGCTGATACTTGGAAACACCATATATTTT. Drawing the rest from reference TRBV18 and TRBJ1-3, the complete variable domain is NAGVMQNPRHLVRRRGQEARLRCSPMKGHSHVYWYRQLPEEGLKFMVYLQKENIIDESGMPKERFSAEFPKEGPSILRIQQVVRGDSAAYFCASSPPGQLILGNTIYFGEGSWLTVV.

The chain carries TRBV9 and TRBJ2-3, with TRBD2 identical over 9 bases. CDR3 size: 16 residues. Unmatched junction bases numbered 4, after V lost 1 base and J lost 1 base. The V gene's germline CDR1 is SGDLS and CDR2 YYNGEE. CDR3 protein: CASSVPSGAGTDTQYF. The CDR3 bases are TGTGCCAGCAGCGTACCTAGCGGGGCGGGCACAGATACGCAGTATTTT.

The chain is built from TRBV19 and TRBJ2-7; 7 bases line up with TRBD1. Germline CDR1 is LNHDA and CDR2 is SQIVND (reference sequence). This CDR3 has 16 amino acids. The V gene end was trimmed by 3 bases and the J gene end by 2 bases; junction bases not matched to a gene: 10. CDR3 sequence reads: CASSIGLGQGAYEQYF. CDR3 sequence (DNA): TGTGCCAGTAGTATTGGGCTCGGGCAGGGGGCCTACGAGCAGTACTTC.

On this clone itself: At one of its ends the junction is not consistent with the germline gene, which may arise from a read error. V is TRBV28 and J is TRBJ2-7; D uncertain. Germline V CDR1 and CDR2: MDHEN, SYDVKM. This CDR3 is 15 amino acids long. In nucleotides, the CDR3 is TGTGCCAGCAGTTCTCAATGGGCCCCTTCCTCCGAGCAGTACTTC. Its protein is CASSSQWAPSSEQYF.

V is TRBV25-1 and J is TRBJ1-4; no definite D call. From germline, CDR1 is MGHDK and CDR2 SYGVNS. The CDR3 is 14 residues long. V was trimmed by 6 bases and J by 0 bases, leaving 8 bases between them. CDR3 DNA sequence: TGTGCCAGCAGCTCACACGCAACTAATGAAAAACTGTTTTTT. Residues: CASSSHATNEKLFF.

The gene calls are TRBV7-3 and TRBJ1-3; D unresolved. Per germline, CDR1 SGHTA and CDR2 FQGTGA. The CDR3 totals 13 residues. Trimming left V 4 bases short and J 4 bases short, with 8 bases between. This CDR3 is CASSSSTGNTIYF. The CDR3 bases are TGTGCCAGCAGCTCAAGCACCGGAAACACCATATATTTT.

For this clone: A read error may account for a junction end that differs from germline. V usage is TRBV27 and J usage is TRBJ1-1, with 7 positions matching TRBD1. CDR1 MNHEY and CDR2 SMNVEV come from the germline V gene (reference sequence). The CDR3 has 17 residues. CDR3 sequence (DNA): TGTGCCAGCAGTATATCGGGACAGAGAAGCCCGAACACTGAAGCTTTCTTT. Amino acid sequence: CASSISGQRSPNTEAFF.

V usage is TRBV18 and J usage is TRBJ2-7, with a weak D call TRBD2 (6 bases). Per germline, CDR1 KGHSH and CDR2 LQKENI. With 4 bases removed from V and 2 bases from J, the gap between germline ends came to 21 bases. The CDR3 spans 17 residues. The CDR3 sequence is CASSLRTGTRSAYEQYF. The CDR3 nucleotides read TGTGCCAGCTCACTCCGGACCGGGACTCGGTCCGCCTACGAGCAGTACTTC. Full variable domain (remainder filled in from reference TRBV18 and TRBJ2-7): NAGVMQNPRHLVRRRGQEARLRCSPMKGHSHVYWYRQLPEEGLKFMVYLQKENIIDESGMPKERFSAEFPKEGPSILRIQQVVRGDSAAYFCASSLRTGTRSAYEQYFGPGTRLTVT.

The chain is built from TRBV27 and TRBJ2-7, with D uncertain. CDR3 length: 15 residues. Germline CDR1 reads MNHEY; CDR2 reads SMNVEV (reference sequence). V was cut by 2 bases and J by 3 bases, with 14 bases left in between. Here the CDR3 DNA reads TGTGCCAGCAGTTTAGGTTTGGGCAGGAACTACGAGCAGTACTTC. Translating gives CASSLGLGRNYEQYF.

The chain uses TRBV15 and TRBJ2-3, with no clear D. The CDR3 length is 13 residues. V was pared by 7 bases and J by 1 base, with 9 bases between. In germline, CDR1 is LNHNV, CDR2 YYDKDF (reference sequence). The CDR3 coding sequence is TGTGCCACCACGAGAATGGGCACAGATACGCAGTATTTT. Translation gives CATTRMGTDTQYF.

The table lists this clone with a count of one. The chain recombines TRBV21-1 with TRBJ2-7; the table calls TRBD2, which could not be checked here. TRBV21-1 is annotated as a pseudogene. There are 15 residues in the CDR3. CDR3 region: CASSVKLAGAYEQYF. CDR3 nucleotides: TGTGCCAGCAGCGTAAAATTAGCGGGAGCCTACGAGCAGTACTTC.

This chain uses TRBV11-3 with TRBJ2-3, with 13 bases fitting TRBD2. This CDR3 has 16 amino acids. CDR1 SGHNT and CDR2 YENEEA come from the germline V gene. V dropped 5 bases and J dropped 6; count of bases not matched to a gene: 8. The CDR3: CASSTGLAGAGDTQYF. CDR3 in DNA: TGTGCCAGCAGCACTGGACTAGCGGGGGCGGGGGATACGCAGTATTTT.

The chain joins TRBV6-6 to TRBJ2-1, with D maybe TRBD2 (6 bases). V was shortened by 5 bases and J by 4 bases, with 12 bases between the two germline ends. Looked up from germline, CDR1 is MNHNY and CDR2 is SVGAGI (reference sequence). The CDR3 is 14 residues long. CDR3 region: CASSPRRDYNEQFF. DNA for the CDR3: TGTGCCAGCAGTCCCCGGCGGGATTACAATGAGCAGTTCTTC.

This chain links TRBV3-1 (or the pseudogene TRBV3-2) with TRBJ1-2, with no clear D. CDR3 length: 16 residues. V was pared by 4 bases and J by 1 base, with 16 bases between. The V gene's germline CDR1 is LGHDT and CDR2 YNNKEL (reference sequence). CDR3 nucleotides: TGTGCCAGCAGCCGTTCTCTAGGAATCCTTAACTATGGCTACACCTTC. It is translated as CASSRSLGILNYGYTF.

The chain's CDR3 is CASSYSDRRYYGYTF. CDR3 nucleotide sequence: TGTGCCAGCAGTTACAGCGATAGGAGATACTATGGCTACACCTTC. The chain has TRBV6-2 or TRBV6-3 and TRBJ1-2; D call uncertain. CDR1 is MNHEY and CDR2 is SVGEGT in the germline V gene. The CDR3 consists of 15 residues. Trimming took off 2 bases at V and 3 bases at J, with 13 bases between the two ends.

V is TRBV3-1 (or the pseudogene TRBV3-2) and J is TRBJ2-7, with 9 bases that match TRBD2. Germline V gives CDR1 LGHDT, CDR2 YNNKEL (reference sequence). J gave up 4 bases and V 3 bases, and 4 bases lay outside the gene matches. This CDR3 is 14 amino acids long. The CDR3: CASSHLAGEYEQYF. The CDR3 DNA reads as TGTGCCAGCAGCCATTTAGCGGGAGAGTACGAGCAGTACTTC.